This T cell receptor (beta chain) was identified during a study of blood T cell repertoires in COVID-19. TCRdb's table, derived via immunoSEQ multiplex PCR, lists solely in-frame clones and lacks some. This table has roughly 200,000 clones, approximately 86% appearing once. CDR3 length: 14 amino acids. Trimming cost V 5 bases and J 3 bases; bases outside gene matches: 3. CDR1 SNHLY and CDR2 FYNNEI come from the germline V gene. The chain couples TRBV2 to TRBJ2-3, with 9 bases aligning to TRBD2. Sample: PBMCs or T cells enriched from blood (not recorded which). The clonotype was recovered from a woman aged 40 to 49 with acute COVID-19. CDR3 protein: CASSIGLATDTQYF. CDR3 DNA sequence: TGTGCCAGCAGTATCGGACTAGCGACAGATACGCAGTATTTT.